Presented here are 30 T cell receptor beta chains from one specimen sequenced in a study of CD8+ T cells in alopecia areata. RNA, once extracted, was reverse transcribed into cDNA for use as the sequencing template. The repertoire was sequenced with immunoSEQ multiplex PCR; TCRdb's copy has only in-frame clones and lacks some. The sample consists of approximately 180,000 clones, around 50% of them appearing once. Here the sequenced sample was CD4+ T cells sorted from blood, taken at week 0. The receptor set was obtained from a human donor with alopecia areata.

This clone was detected only a few times. The V and J genes are TRBV6-5 and TRBJ2-6; D might be TRBD1 or TRBD2, each matching 5 bases. CDR1 and CDR2 from the germline V gene are MNHEY and SVGAGI. Trimming took 4 bases from V and 1 from J, leaving 11 bases between them. CDR3 length: 16 residues. CDR3 in DNA: TGTGCCAGCAGTTCCTTTGGGGGATCTGGGGCCAACGTCCTGACTTTC. This codes for CASSSFGGSGANVLTF.

This clone was seen a handful of times. The V call is TRBV5-1, the J call TRBJ1-1; D might be TRBD1 (6 bases). V lost 3 bases, J lost 3 bases, and 15 bases lay in between. The germline CDR1 and CDR2 sequences are SGHRS and YFSETQ. The CDR3 sequence is 15 residues long. The CDR3 DNA reads TGCGCCAGCAGCTCAGCAGGGGTCTTAGACACTGAAGCTTTCTTT. Protein product: CASSSAGVLDTEAFF.

Only a few counts were recorded for this clone. The rearrangement uses TRBV30 and TRBJ2-4; possible D gene TRBD2, 5 bases. CDR3 length equals 12 residues. Trimming took 5 bases from V and 0 from J, leaving 5 bases between them. CDR1 GTSNPN and CDR2 SVGIG come from the germline V gene (reference sequence). The CDR3 bases are TGTGCCTGGGGACTAGCCAAAAACATTCAGTACTTC. Its protein product is CAWGLAKNIQYF.

This sequence joins TRBV6-1 and TRBJ2-6; perhaps D is TRBD1 or TRBD2 (5 bases each). The length of the CDR3 is 16 residues. V shed 3 bases and J shed 2 bases, with 11 bases lying between them. Germline V CDR1 and CDR2: MNHNS, SASEGT. The CDR3 protein is CASSEGRTPGANVLTF. CDR3 sequence (DNA): TGTGCCAGCAGTGAGGGACGGACCCCTGGGGCCAACGTCCTGACTTTC.

CDR3 protein: CASVSPSTDTQYF. The CDR3 DNA reads TGCGCCAGCGTTTCCCCTAGCACAGATACGCAGTATTTT. J is TRBJ2-3 and V is TRBV5-1; D uncertain. The length of the CDR3 is 13 residues. V dropped 7 bases and J dropped 0 bases, with 9 bases sitting between them. Per the germline V gene, CDR1 is SGHRS and CDR2 is YFSETQ.

This chain joins TRBV15 and TRBJ2-1; weak D call: TRBD1 (6 bases). Trimming took off 3 bases at V and 2 bases at J, with 11 bases between the two ends. CDR1 and CDR2 (germline): LNHNV, YYDKDF (reference sequence). This CDR3 is 15 amino acids long. CDR3 sequence reads: CATSRVGAAYNEQFF. Here the CDR3 DNA reads TGTGCCACCAGCAGGGTGGGGGCTGCCTACAATGAGCAGTTCTTC.

This clone came up once. The chain uses TRBV29-1 and TRBJ2-2; 8 nucleotides match TRBD1. The CDR3 spans 13 residues. V shed 4 bases, J shed 7 bases, and the junction held 5 bases outside the gene matches. Germline V gives CDR1 SQVTM, CDR2 ANQGSEA. CDR3 DNA sequence: TGCAGCGTTGCCCAGGGGGCTTACGGGGAGCTGTTTTTT. Amino acid sequence: CSVAQGAYGELFF.

This clone was observed a handful of times. The chain has TRBV2 and TRBJ2-7; 7 bases fit TRBD1. Germline V gives CDR1 SNHLY, CDR2 FYNNEI. The CDR3 spans 13 residues. With V trimmed by 7 bases and J by 4 bases, 7 bases remained unmatched. This chain's CDR3 is CASNRQGTYEQYF. For the CDR3, the DNA is TGTGCCAGCAACCGACAGGGCACGTACGAGCAGTACTTC.

The chain carries TRBV25-1 and TRBJ1-5; no definite D call. Germline lookup yields CDR1 MGHDK and CDR2 SYGVNS. Trimming removed 9 bases at V and 7 bases at J, with 13 bases between. The CDR3 loop spans 12 amino acids. The CDR3 sequence is CASSVGKQPQHF. The DNA of the CDR3 is TGTGCCAGTTCCGTGGGAAAGCAGCCCCAGCATTTT.

This clone came up once. Other nucleotide sequences in the sample specify the same CDR3. The V and J genes are TRBV29-1 and TRBJ2-5; D might be TRBD1 (5 bases). The CDR3 extends over 12 amino acids. V lost 5 bases, J lost 5 bases, and 12 bases lay in between. Germline CDR1 is SQVTM and CDR2 is ANQGSEA. The CDR3 is CSVKSGRETQYF. The CDR3 region has the DNA TGCAGCGTTAAATCAGGGCGGGAGACCCAGTACTTC.

Turning to this clone: Additional DNA sequences in this sample encode the identical CDR3. V and J are TRBV15 and TRBJ2-5; the D is unclear. V was pared by 0 bases and J by 5 bases, with 4 bases between. Looked up from germline, CDR1 is LNHNV and CDR2 is YYDKDF (reference sequence). This CDR3 has 12 residues. The CDR3 nucleotides are TGTGCCACCAGCAGAGATCGTGAGACCCAGTACTTC. This gives the protein CATSRDRETQYF.

V and J are TRBV6-5 and TRBJ1-2; 9 positions agree with TRBD1. Germline CDR1 MNHEY, CDR2 SVGAGI. V was pared by 5 bases and J by 4 bases, with 5 bases of the junction left unmatched. The CDR3 contains 14 residues. The chain's CDR3 is CASSMGQGSYGYTF. As DNA, the CDR3 is TGTGCCAGCAGTATGGGACAGGGCAGCTATGGCTACACCTTC.

The genes are TRBV20-1 and TRBJ2-1; 10 bases agree with TRBD2. The CDR3 has 11 residues. CDR1 is DFQATT, CDR2 SNEGSKA, per germline (reference sequence). V lost 5 bases, J lost 14 bases, and 6 bases stayed unmatched. Here the CDR3 reads CSAFSGGTEFF. The DNA of the CDR3 is TGCAGTGCTTTTAGCGGGGGGACCGAGTTCTTC.

J is TRBJ2-1 and V is TRBV25-1; tentative D call: TRBD2 (6 bases). The ends were cut back, 3 bases at V and 15 bases at J, with 12 bases in the middle. The V gene's germline CDR1 is MGHDK and CDR2 SYGVNS. The CDR3 has 11 amino acids. The CDR3, as DNA: TGTGCCAGCAGTGACGTCTCGGGACTGTTCTTC. This sequence encodes CASSDVSGLFF.

To note about this clone: The sample holds other DNA sequences that translate to the same CDR3. This sequence joins TRBV4-2 and TRBJ2-1; D may be TRBD2 (7 bases). This CDR3 region has 15 residues. Per germline, CDR1 LGHNA and CDR2 YNFKEQ. V lost 0 bases to trimming and J lost 5 bases, with 11 bases between them. CDR3 residues: CASSQERGLHNEQFF. DNA of the CDR3: TGTGCCAGCAGCCAAGAGCGGGGGCTCCACAATGAGCAGTTCTTC.

This clone was recorded once. The V gene is TRBV25-1, the J gene TRBJ2-7; D is ambiguous. This CDR3 has 12 residues. Germline lookup yields CDR1 MGHDK and CDR2 SYGVNS. Trimming removed 3 bases from V and 6 bases from J, with 9 bases in between. The CDR3: CASSEVGSEQYF. The DNA for the CDR3 is TGTGCCAGCAGTGAGGTAGGGTCCGAGCAGTACTTC.

Comment on this clone: Because it lacks the conserved phenylalanine or tryptophan at the end, this CDR3 is likely a read error. Because the CDR3's place on the DNA is in doubt, the DNA is left out and the CDR3 is given as listed by TCRdb. This rearrangement joins TRBV9 to TRBJ2-3; TRBD1 reflects the table's D call only, with no check against the DNA. Germline assignment: CDR1 SGDLS and CDR2 YYNGEE. Ends included, the CDR3 has 8 residues. CDR3 sequence reads: CASSVVDI.

The CDR3 bases are TGTGCCAGCAGTGAACTGTATTCACCCCTCCACTTT. It codes for CASSELYSPLHF. This rearrangement joins TRBV2 to TRBJ1-6, with D hard to call. The germline V gene encodes CDR1 SNHLY and CDR2 FYNNEI. This CDR3 has 12 residues. V was shortened by 2 bases and J by 8 bases, with 4 bases between the two germline ends.

The V call is TRBV6-5, the J call TRBJ2-7; perhaps D is TRBD1 or TRBD2 (5 bases each). V gave up 5 bases and J gave up 9 bases, with 20 bases separating them. The CDR3 runs to 14 residues. Germline V gene sequence: CDR1 MNHEY, CDR2 SVGAGI. The CDR3 here is CASSPTLGGGGQYF. Written as DNA, the CDR3 is TGTGCCAGCAGTCCCACCCTTGGGGGTGGAGGGCAGTACTTC.

This clone was seen more than once but under ten times. This rearrangement joins TRBV29-1 to TRBJ2-3; 9 nucleotides agree with TRBD1. The J segment lost 2 bases and the V segment lost 6 bases, leaving 9 bases of the junction unmatched. This CDR3 has 15 residues. CDR1 and CDR2 from the germline V gene are SQVTM and ANQGSEA. The CDR3 sequence is CSVGQGTGYTDTQYF. The DNA for the CDR3 is TGCAGCGTGGGACAGGGAACAGGTTACACAGATACGCAGTATTTT.

The chain joins TRBV7-9 to TRBJ1-4; no definite D call. The germline V gene has CDR1 SEHNR and CDR2 FQNEAQ (reference sequence). V was pared by 5 bases and J by 2 bases, with 12 bases between. The CDR3 has 15 residues. CDR3 region: CASSHDLSTNEKLFF. The CDR3 DNA is TGTGCCAGCAGCCACGACCTGTCGACTAATGAAAAACTGTTTTTT.

The chain links TRBV11-2 to TRBJ1-2; 7 bases match TRBD1. Germline CDR1 reads SGHAT; CDR2 reads FQNNGV. The CDR3 sequence is 13 residues long. V lost 5 bases and J lost 6; bases outside the gene matches: 6. The CDR3 is CASSEGGRDGYTF. CDR3 nucleotides: TGTGCCAGCAGCGAAGGGGGCAGGGATGGCTACACCTTC.

This chain uses TRBV30 with TRBJ1-5; D uncertain. This CDR3 spans 13 amino acids. Germline-derived CDR1 and CDR2 are GTSNPN and SVGIG (reference sequence). The ends were cut back, 1 base at V and 3 bases at J, with 7 bases in the middle. The CDR3 protein is CAWSAQINQPQHF. The CDR3 region has the DNA TGTGCCTGGAGTGCCCAGATCAATCAGCCCCAGCATTTT.

This clone occurred a few times. For the CDR3, the DNA is TGTGCCTGGAGATTTACTCTCGGGGGCACCCAGTACTTC. It translates to CAWRFTLGGTQYF. The V and J genes are TRBV30 and TRBJ2-5; D is perhaps TRBD1 or TRBD2 (6 bases each). This CDR3 has 13 residues. V lost 3 bases, J lost 8 bases, and 16 bases lay in between. Germline V gives CDR1 GTSNPN, CDR2 SVGIG (reference sequence).

The CDR3 region has the DNA TGTGCCTGGAGCCGAGATTCACCCTACGAGCAGTACTTC. Encoded protein: CAWSRDSPYEQYF. V is TRBV30 and J is TRBJ2-7; the D is unclear. Germline loops: CDR1 GTSNPN, CDR2 SVGIG (reference sequence). The CDR3 contains 13 residues. V was clipped by 3 bases and J by 2 bases, with 11 bases between them.

This clone was seen only once. The gene calls are TRBV27 and TRBJ1-1; the D gene is possibly TRBD1 (5 bases). Between the trimmed V and J ends, which lost 6 bases and 7 bases, there was a span of 15 bases. There are 13 residues in the CDR3. The germline V gene has CDR1 MNHEY and CDR2 SMNVEV (reference sequence). CDR3 bases: TGTGCCAGCAGGTCCGGGGCCAACGTTGAAGCTTTCTTT. Protein: CASRSGANVEAFF.

J is TRBJ1-6 and V is TRBV27; the D is unclear. This CDR3 has 15 residues. Per germline, CDR1 MNHEY and CDR2 SMNVEV (reference sequence). V was cut by 6 bases and J by 9 bases, with 18 bases left in between. CDR3 DNA sequence: TGTGCCAGCAGGGGGTGGGCGGAAGGCTTTTCACCCCTCCACTTT. Translation gives CASRGWAEGFSPLHF.

This chain connects TRBV14 to TRBJ1-6; the D is unclear. CDR1 and CDR2 from the germline V gene are SGHDN and FVKESK. V was trimmed by 3 bases and J by 7 bases, leaving 13 bases between them. This CDR3 is built from 15 residues. DNA for the CDR3: TGTGCCAGCAGCCAGGGCCTGGGGTGGAATTCACCCCTCCACTTT. Its protein product is CASSQGLGWNSPLHF. Complete variable domain (other parts from reference TRBV14 and TRBJ1-6): EAGVTQFPSHSVIEKGQTVTLRCDPISGHDNLYWYRRVMGKEIKFLLHFVKESKQDESGMPNNRFLAERTGGTYSTLKVQPAELEDSGVYFCASSQGLGWNSPLHFGNGTRLTVT.

V gene TRBV27 combines with J gene TRBJ2-2, with D uncertain. The CDR3 contains 15 residues. Germline V gives CDR1 MNHEY, CDR2 SMNVEV (reference sequence). Trimming took 4 bases from V and 0 from J, leaving 9 bases between them. DNA for the CDR3: TGTGCCAGCAGTTCAGACGGATCGAACACCGGGGAGCTGTTTTTT. The encoded protein is CASSSDGSNTGELFF.

CDR3 in DNA: TGCGCCCTGGGACTATATCTTAATTCACCCCTCCACTTT. It encodes CALGLYLNSPLHF. J is TRBJ1-6 and V is TRBV23-1; TRBD1 might be the D (5 bases). TRBV23-1 is labeled an ORF, and its function is uncertain. The CDR3 contains 13 residues. Trimming took off 11 bases at V and 6 bases at J, with 14 bases between the two ends.